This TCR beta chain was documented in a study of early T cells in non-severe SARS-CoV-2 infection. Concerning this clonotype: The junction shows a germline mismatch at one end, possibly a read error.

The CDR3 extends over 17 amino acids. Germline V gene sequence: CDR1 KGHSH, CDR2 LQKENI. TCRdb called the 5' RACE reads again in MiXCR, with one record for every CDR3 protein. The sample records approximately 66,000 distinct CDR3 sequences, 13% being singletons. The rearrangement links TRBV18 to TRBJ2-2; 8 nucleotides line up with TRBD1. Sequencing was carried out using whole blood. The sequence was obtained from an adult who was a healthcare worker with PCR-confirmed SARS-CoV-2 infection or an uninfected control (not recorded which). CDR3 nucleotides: TGTGCCAGCTCACCAAAACTGACAGGGGCTGGCACCGGGGGGCTGTTTTTT. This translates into CASSPKLTGAGTGGLFF.